A single sample is the source of the 13 T cell receptor beta chains below, sequenced in a study of blood T cell repertoires in COVID-19 (dated by TCRdb to the early 2020s). The method behind the library was the immunoSEQ multiplex PCR assay. Here the immuneACCESS table is served through TCRdb, limited to in-frame sequences with V and J called. Missing clones are a known gap in these copies; in checked studies unresolved V genes cover under half, and the rest lacks a known reason. The sample table holds about 62,000 clones, of which about 87% were seen once. The ten largest account for approximately 0.93% of the sample. Specimen: peripheral blood. These receptors originate from a man aged 65 to 79 with acute or convalescent COVID-19.

The chain is built from TRBV10-3 and TRBJ2-7, with TRBD2 matching over 11 bases. The CDR3 is 15 residues long. The germline V gene encodes CDR1 ENHRY and CDR2 SYGVKD. Trimming at V came to 6 bases and at J to 3 bases, leaving 7 bases not matched to a gene. The CDR3, as DNA: TGTGCCATCAGGGAATTGCTAGCGGGAGGCTACGAGCAGTACTTC. It encodes CAIRELLAGGYEQYF.

This rearrangement joins TRBV24-1 to TRBJ2-1; 7 bases agree with TRBD1. The V gene end was trimmed by 5 bases and the J gene end by 9 bases; junction bases not matched to a gene: 6. The CDR3 has 13 amino acids. CDR1 is KGHDR, CDR2 SFDVKD, per germline. The DNA of the CDR3 is TGTGCCACCAGTGGGATGACAGGGACTGAGCAGTTCTTC. It is translated as CATSGMTGTEQFF.

The rearrangement uses TRBV28 and TRBJ2-5; the D gene is possibly TRBD1 (5 bases). The CDR3 is 13 amino acids. Trimming removed 0 bases from V and 3 bases from J, with 5 bases in between. From germline, CDR1 is MDHEN and CDR2 SYDVKM. CDR3 region: CASSLWTEETQYF. The CDR3, as DNA: TGTGCCAGCAGTTTATGGACAGAAGAGACCCAGTACTTC.

This clone was picked up a small number of times. The rearrangement links TRBV5-1 to TRBJ1-1; no reliable D call. The CDR3 consists of 14 residues. Germline-derived CDR1 and CDR2 are SGHRS and YFSETQ. With 2 bases removed from V and 1 base from J, the gap between germline ends came to 9 bases. Here the CDR3 DNA reads TGCGCCAGCAGCTTCCAACGGGAGAACACTGAAGCTTTCTTT. This gives the protein CASSFQRENTEAFF.

This clone occurred once. The chain links TRBV19 to TRBJ2-1, with D unclear. V lost 6 bases to trimming and J lost 2 bases, with 8 bases between them. This CDR3 region has 13 residues. Germline-derived CDR1 and CDR2 are LNHDA and SQIVND (reference sequence). The chain's CDR3 is CASSLPAYNEQFF. The CDR3 bases are TGTGCCAGTAGCCTCCCGGCCTACAATGAGCAGTTCTTC.

This chain connects TRBV18 to TRBJ1-4, with D maybe TRBD1 (5 bases). The CDR3 is made up of 15 amino acids. CDR1 and CDR2 from the germline V gene are KGHSH and LQKENI. The V end lost 3 bases, the J end lost 7 bases, and 15 bases lay between the germline ends. In DNA, the CDR3 is TGTGCCAGCTCACCGGGGCAGGGAAAGGGTGAAAAACTGTTTTTT. It encodes CASSPGQGKGEKLFF.

There are a few counts of this clone. This chain links TRBV28 with TRBJ1-4; no definite D call. V dropped 2 bases and J dropped 8 bases, with 15 bases sitting between them. The germline V gene encodes CDR1 MDHEN and CDR2 SYDVKM. This CDR3 region has 15 residues. The CDR3 DNA is TGTGCCAGCAGTTTAGGTGGCGGCCCGGAGGAAAAACTGTTTTTT. It encodes CASSLGGGPEEKLFF.

The chain has TRBV24-1 and TRBJ1-5; 9 bases match TRBD1. This CDR3 contains 14 residues. V shed 6 bases, J shed 7 bases, and the junction held 6 bases outside the gene matches. Germline-derived CDR1 and CDR2 are KGHDR and SFDVKD. The CDR3 bases are TGTGCCACCAGTACAGGGGGCTTGGGACAGCCCCAGCATTTT. Protein: CATSTGGLGQPQHF.

This rearrangement joins TRBV9 to TRBJ1-2; D uncertain. The CDR3 spans 14 residues. V lost 0 bases and J 3 bases, leaving 9 bases between the germline ends. CDR1 and CDR2 (germline): SGDLS, YYNGEE. CDR3 coding DNA: TGTGCCAGCAGCGTAGGGAGCGAGGACTATGGCTACACCTTC. Protein product: CASSVGSEDYGYTF.

The chain has TRBV5-1 and TRBJ2-7; 9 bases fit TRBD2. Germline values: CDR1 SGHRS, CDR2 YFSETQ. This CDR3 contains 16 residues. Losses at the gene ends were 0 bases for V and 1 base for J; bases not matched to a gene: 5. The CDR3 reads CASSLDSGSGSYEQYF. The CDR3 DNA reads as TGCGCCAGCAGCTTGGATAGCGGGAGTGGATCCTACGAGCAGTACTTC. Variable domain in full (rest from reference TRBV5-1 and TRBJ2-7): KAGVTQTPRYLIKTRGQQVTLSCSPISGHRSVSWYQQTPGQGLQFLFEYFSETQRNKGNFPGRFSGRQFSNSRSEMNVSTLELGDSALYLCASSLDSGSGSYEQYFGPGTRLTVT.

The chain has TRBV6-5 and TRBJ2-5; unclear D gene. This CDR3 is 16 amino acids long. Trimming took off 0 bases at V and 7 bases at J, with 18 bases between the two ends. Germline lookup yields CDR1 MNHEY and CDR2 SVGAGI. For the CDR3, the DNA is TGTGCCAGCAGTTACTCGCAGTCCGGAGCCTCCGGGACCCAGTACTTC. It encodes CASSYSQSGASGTQYF.

The CDR3 nucleotides are TGTGCCAGCCAAGAAAAGCAGGGGTTCGGTCAGCCCCAGCATTTT. It translates to CASQEKQGFGQPQHF. The V gene is TRBV27, the J gene TRBJ1-5, with D perhaps matching TRBD1 (6 bases). V was cut by 8 bases and J by 6 bases, with 20 bases left in between. Germline CDR1 and CDR2: MNHEY and SMNVEV (reference sequence). The CDR3 contains 15 residues.

A single count supports this clone. The chain is built from TRBV5-1 and TRBJ1-1; D uncertain. Trimming left V 6 bases short and J 7 bases short, with 10 bases between. Looked up from germline, CDR1 is SGHRS and CDR2 is YFSETQ. The CDR3 spans 11 residues. This CDR3 is CASTVLGEAFF. In DNA, the CDR3 is TGCGCCAGCACGGTGCTCGGTGAAGCTTTCTTT. The entire variable domain, with the rest obtained from reference TRBV5-1 and TRBJ1-1, is as follows: KAGVTQTPRYLIKTRGQQVTLSCSPISGHRSVSWYQQTPGQGLQFLFEYFSETQRNKGNFPGRFSGRQFSNSRSEMNVSTLELGDSALYLCASTVLGEAFFGQGTRLTVV.